This T cell receptor beta chain was recovered during a study of OX40 agonist ivuxolimab in advanced cancers. Study at large: Intravenous ivuxolimab was administered to patients every 2 weeks at 0.01 to 10 mg/kg. Cohort: 82.7% men, mean age about 60, aged about 23 to 80.

Measured with immunoSEQ multiplex PCR; TCRdb has only the in-frame clones, and not every one. The sample lists roughly 56,000 clones; 70% to 90% were seen once. Study-wide results and caveats: In general, CD8+ T cells held more expanded clones than CD4+ did, on average.

The CDR3 length is 14 residues. Germline CDR1 reads LNHDA; CDR2 reads SQIVND (reference sequence). With 7 bases removed from V and 6 bases from J, the gap between germline ends came to 15 bases. Points on this clone: What it binds is not known.

The receptor's source is an adult with an advanced solid tumor such as melanoma, head and neck, liver or kidney cancer. The V call is TRBV19, the J call TRBJ2-2; D possibly uses TRBD1 or TRBD2 (6 bases each). Sequencing was performed on CD4+ or CD8+ T cells sorted from blood, taken in a trial of the OX40 agonist ivuxolimab. CDR3: CASNRGAFAGELFF. The CDR3 DNA is TGTGCCAGTAATAGGGGGGCGTTTGCCGGGGAGCTGTTTTTT.